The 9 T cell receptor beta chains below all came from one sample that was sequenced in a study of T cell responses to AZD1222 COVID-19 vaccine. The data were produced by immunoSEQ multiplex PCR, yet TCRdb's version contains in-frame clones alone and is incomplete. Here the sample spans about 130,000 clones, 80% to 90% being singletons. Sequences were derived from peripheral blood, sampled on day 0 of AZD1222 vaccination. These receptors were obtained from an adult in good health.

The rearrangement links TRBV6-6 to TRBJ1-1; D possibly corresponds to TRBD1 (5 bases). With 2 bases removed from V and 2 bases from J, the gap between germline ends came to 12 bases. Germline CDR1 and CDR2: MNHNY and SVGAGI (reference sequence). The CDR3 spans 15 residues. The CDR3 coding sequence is TGTGCCAGCAGTTACCCCCGACAGAGTAACACTGAAGCTTTCTTT. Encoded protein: CASSYPRQSNTEAFF.

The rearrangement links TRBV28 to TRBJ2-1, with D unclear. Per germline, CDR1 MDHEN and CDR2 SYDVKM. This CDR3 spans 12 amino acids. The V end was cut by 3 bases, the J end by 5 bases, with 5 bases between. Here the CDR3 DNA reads TGTGCCAGCAGTTTGGGCCACAATGAGCAGTTCTTC. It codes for CASSLGHNEQFF. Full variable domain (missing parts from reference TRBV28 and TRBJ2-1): DVKVTQSSRYLVKRTGEKVFLECVQDMDHENMFWYRQDPGLGLRLIYFSYDVKMKEKGDIPEGYSVSREKKERFSLILESASTNQTSMYLCASSLGHNEQFFGPGTRLTVL.

The CDR3 DNA reads TGTGCCAGCAGCTACGGGACAGGGGTCGATTATGGCTACACCTTC. Translation gives CASSYGTGVDYGYTF. This chain connects TRBV5-8 to TRBJ1-2; 10 nucleotides match TRBD1. CDR3 length: 15 residues. CDR1 SGHTS and CDR2 YDEGEE come from the germline V gene. V lost 3 bases to trimming and J lost 5 bases; unmatched junction nucleotides: 7.

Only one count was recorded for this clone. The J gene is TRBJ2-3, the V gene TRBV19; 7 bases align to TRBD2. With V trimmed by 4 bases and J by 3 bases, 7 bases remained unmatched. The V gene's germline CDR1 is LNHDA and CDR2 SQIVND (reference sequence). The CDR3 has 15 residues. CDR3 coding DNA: TGTGCCAGTAGTACCAACGGGGGGAGGACAGATACGCAGTATTTT. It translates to CASSTNGGRTDTQYF.

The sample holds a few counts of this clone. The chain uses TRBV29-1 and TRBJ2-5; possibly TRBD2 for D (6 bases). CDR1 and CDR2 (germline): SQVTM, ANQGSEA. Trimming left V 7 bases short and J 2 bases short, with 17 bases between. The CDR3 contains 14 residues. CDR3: CSGLLAGRQETQYF. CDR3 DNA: TGCAGCGGCTTACTAGCAGGAAGACAAGAGACCCAGTACTTC.

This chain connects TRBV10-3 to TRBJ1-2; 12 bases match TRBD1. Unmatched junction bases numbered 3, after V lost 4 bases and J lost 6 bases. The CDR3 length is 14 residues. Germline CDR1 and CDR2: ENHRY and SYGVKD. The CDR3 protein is CAISVGQGAHGYTF. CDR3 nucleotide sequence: TGTGCCATCAGTGTGGGACAGGGGGCACATGGCTACACCTTC.

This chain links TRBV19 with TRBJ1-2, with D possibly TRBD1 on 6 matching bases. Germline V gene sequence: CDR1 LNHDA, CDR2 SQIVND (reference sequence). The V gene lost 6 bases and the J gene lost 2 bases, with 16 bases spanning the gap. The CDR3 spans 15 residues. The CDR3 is CASRLLPGQNYGYTF. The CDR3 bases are TGTGCCAGTAGGTTGTTACCCGGACAGAACTATGGCTACACCTTC. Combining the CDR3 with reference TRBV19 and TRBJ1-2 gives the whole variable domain DGGITQSPKYLFRKEGQNVTLSCEQNLNHDAMYWYRQDPGQGLRLIYYSQIVNDFQKGDIAEGYSVSREKKESFPLTVTSAQKNPTAFYLCASRLLPGQNYGYTFGSGTRLTVV.

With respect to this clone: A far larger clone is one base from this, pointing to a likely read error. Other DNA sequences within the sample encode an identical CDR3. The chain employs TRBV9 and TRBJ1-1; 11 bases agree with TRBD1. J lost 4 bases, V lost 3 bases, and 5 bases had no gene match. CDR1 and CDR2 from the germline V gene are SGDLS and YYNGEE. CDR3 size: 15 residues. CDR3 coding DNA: TGTGCCAGCAGCGGGGACAGGGGGGGGTTCACTGAAGCTTTCTTT. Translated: CASSGDRGGFTEAFF.

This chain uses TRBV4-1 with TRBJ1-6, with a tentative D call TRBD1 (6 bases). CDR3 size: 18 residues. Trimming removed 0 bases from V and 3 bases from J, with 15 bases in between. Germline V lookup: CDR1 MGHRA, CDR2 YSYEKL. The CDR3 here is CASSQDRRQVNYNSPLHF. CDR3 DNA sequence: TGCGCCAGCAGCCAAGATCGAAGACAGGTTAACTATAATTCACCCCTCCACTTT.